This TCR beta chain is from a study of post-analysis software for immune sequencing data. Study-wide results and limits: When patients were compared with controls, 4 or 5 TRBV segments were more frequent, TRBV5-6, TRBV5-1 and TRBV20-1 among them. When compared against controls, multiple sclerosis patients showed significantly lower normalized Chao1 diversity.

Incorporated into the TCR beta cDNA libraries were unique molecular identifiers, which served to reduce PCR and sequencing biases. T cells, 1 to 10 million of them, yielded hundreds of thousands of cDNA molecules. TCRdb re-called the PCR reads with MiXCR, one entry per CDR3 protein. The sample lists 400,000 to 500,000 distinct CDR3 sequences, approximately 39% seen once, with around 8% in the top ten. This clonotype was counted only a few times. Its antigen is still unknown. In germline, CDR1 is SQVTM, CDR2 ANQGSEA. The CDR3 has 15 residues. Trimming cost V 4 bases and J 1 base; bases outside gene matches: 10.

This rearrangement joins TRBV29-1 to TRBJ2-7; 7 nucleotides line up with TRBD1. This TCR was sampled from a girl aged 2 to 9 with multiple sclerosis. Sequenced material: blood. The CDR3 loop reads CSVAHRDRVSYEQYF. Here the CDR3 DNA reads TGCAGCGTTGCGCACCGGGACAGAGTTTCCTACGAGCAGTACTTC.